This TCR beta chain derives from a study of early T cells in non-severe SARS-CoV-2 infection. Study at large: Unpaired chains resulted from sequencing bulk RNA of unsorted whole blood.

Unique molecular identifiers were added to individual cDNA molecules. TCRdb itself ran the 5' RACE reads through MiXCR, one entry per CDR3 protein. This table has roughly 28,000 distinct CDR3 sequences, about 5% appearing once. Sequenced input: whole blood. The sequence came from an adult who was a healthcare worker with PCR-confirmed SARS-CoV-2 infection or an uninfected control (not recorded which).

The CDR3 sequence is CASSPLGTGLNEQFF. CDR3 in DNA: TGTGCCAGCAGCCCCCTAGGTACAGGTCTCAATGAGCAGTTCTTC. V and J are TRBV5-6 and TRBJ2-1; D is possibly TRBD1 (5 bases). CDR1 and CDR2 from the germline V gene are SGHDT and YYEEEE. This CDR3 contains 15 residues. Deletions cut 4 bases from V and 6 bases from J, with 17 bases between.